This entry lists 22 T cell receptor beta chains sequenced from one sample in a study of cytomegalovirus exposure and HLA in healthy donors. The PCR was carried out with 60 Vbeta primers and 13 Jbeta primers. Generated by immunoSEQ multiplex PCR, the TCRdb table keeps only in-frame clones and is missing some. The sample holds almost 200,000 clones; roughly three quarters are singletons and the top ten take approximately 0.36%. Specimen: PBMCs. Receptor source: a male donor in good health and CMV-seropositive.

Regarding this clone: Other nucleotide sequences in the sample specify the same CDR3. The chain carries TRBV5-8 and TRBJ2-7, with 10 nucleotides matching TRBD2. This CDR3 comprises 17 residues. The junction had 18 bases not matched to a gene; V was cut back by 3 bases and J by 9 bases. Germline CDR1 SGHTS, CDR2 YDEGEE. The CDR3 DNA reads TGTGCCAGCAGCTCCCTTGCAACCGGGACTAGCGCAAAAGGGCAGTACTTC. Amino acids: CASSSLATGTSAKGQYF.

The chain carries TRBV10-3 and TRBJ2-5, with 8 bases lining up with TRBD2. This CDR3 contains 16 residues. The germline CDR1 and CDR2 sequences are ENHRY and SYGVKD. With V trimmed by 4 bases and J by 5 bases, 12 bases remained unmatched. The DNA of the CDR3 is TGTGCCATCAGTGGATCGGGACTAGATCAGGAGGAGACCCAGTACTTC. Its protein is CAISGSGLDQEETQYF.

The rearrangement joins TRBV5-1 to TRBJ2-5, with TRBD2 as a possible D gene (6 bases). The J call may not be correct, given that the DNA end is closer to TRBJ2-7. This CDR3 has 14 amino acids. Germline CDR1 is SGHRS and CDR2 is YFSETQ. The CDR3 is CASSLAGNPYEQYF. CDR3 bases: TGCGCCAGCAGCTTAGCGGGCAACCCCTACGAGCAGTACTTC.

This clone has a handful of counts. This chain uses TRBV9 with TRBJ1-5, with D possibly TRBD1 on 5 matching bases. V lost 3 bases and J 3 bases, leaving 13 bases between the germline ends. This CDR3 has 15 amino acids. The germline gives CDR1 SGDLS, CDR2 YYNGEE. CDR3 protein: CASSALGGVNQPQHF. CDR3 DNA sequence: TGTGCCAGCAGCGCCCTGGGGGGGGTCAATCAGCCCCAGCATTTT.

The CDR3 is CASSDGHRKNTEAFF. Here the CDR3 DNA reads TGCGCCAGCAGCGACGGACACCGGAAGAACACTGAAGCTTTCTTT. The chain has TRBV5-1 and TRBJ1-1; a weak D match, TRBD1 (5 bases). The CDR3 has 15 amino acids. The ends were cut back, 4 bases at V and 1 base at J, with 14 bases in the middle. Germline V gives CDR1 SGHRS, CDR2 YFSETQ.

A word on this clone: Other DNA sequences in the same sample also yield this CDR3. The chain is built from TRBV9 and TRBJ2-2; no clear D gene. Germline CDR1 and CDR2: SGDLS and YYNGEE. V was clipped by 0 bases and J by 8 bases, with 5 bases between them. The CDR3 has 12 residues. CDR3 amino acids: CASSVDRGELFF. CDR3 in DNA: TGTGCCAGCAGCGTAGACAGAGGGGAGCTGTTTTTT.

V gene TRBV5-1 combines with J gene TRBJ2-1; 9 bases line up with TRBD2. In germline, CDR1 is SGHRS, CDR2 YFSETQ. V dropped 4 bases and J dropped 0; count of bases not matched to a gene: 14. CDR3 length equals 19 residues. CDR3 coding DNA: TGCGCCAGCAGCCCAAGACCTCCTTATAGCGGGGGCTCCTACAATGAGCAGTTCTTC. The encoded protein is CASSPRPPYSGGSYNEQFF.

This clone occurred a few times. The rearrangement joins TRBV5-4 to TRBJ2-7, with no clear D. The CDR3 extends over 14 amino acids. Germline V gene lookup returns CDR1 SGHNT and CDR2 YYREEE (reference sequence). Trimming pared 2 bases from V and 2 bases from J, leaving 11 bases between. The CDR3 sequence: CASSLSYSTYEQYF. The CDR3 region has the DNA TGTGCCAGCAGCTTATCGTACAGTACCTACGAGCAGTACTTC.

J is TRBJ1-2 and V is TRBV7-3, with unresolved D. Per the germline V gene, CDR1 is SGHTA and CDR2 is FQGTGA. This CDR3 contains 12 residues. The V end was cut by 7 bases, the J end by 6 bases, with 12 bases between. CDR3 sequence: CASTSGPDGYTF. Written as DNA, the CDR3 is TGTGCCAGCACCTCTGGGCCCGATGGCTACACCTTC.

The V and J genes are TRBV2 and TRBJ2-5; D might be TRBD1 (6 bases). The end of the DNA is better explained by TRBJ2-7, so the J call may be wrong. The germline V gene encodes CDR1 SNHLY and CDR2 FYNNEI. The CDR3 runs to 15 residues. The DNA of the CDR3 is TGTGCCAGCAGTCTACAGGGACCGCGAATGGTCGAGCAGTACTTC. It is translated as CASSLQGPRMVEQYF.

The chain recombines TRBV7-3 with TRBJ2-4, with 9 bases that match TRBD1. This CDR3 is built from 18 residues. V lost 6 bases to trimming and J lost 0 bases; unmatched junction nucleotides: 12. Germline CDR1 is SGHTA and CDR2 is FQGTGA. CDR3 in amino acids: CASSSGTGPSGAKNIQYF. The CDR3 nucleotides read TGTGCCAGCAGTTCCGGGACAGGGCCATCCGGAGCCAAAAACATTCAGTACTTC. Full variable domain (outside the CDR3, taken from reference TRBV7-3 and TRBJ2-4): GAGVSQTPSNKVTEKGKYVELRCDPISGHTALYWYRQSLGQGPEFLIYFQGTGAADDSGLPNDRFFAVRPEGSVSTLKIQRTERGDSAVYLCASSSGTGPSGAKNIQYFGAGTRLSVL.

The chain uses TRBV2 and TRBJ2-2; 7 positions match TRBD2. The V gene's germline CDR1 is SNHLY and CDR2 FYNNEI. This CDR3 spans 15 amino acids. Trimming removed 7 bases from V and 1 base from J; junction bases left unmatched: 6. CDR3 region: CASIYRTRNTGELFF. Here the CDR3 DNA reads TGTGCCAGCATCTACAGGACTAGGAACACCGGGGAGCTGTTTTTT. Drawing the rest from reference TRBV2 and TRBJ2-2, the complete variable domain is EPEVTQTPSHQVTQMGQEVILRCVPISNHLYFYWYRQILGQKVEFLVSFYNNEISEKSEIFDDQFSVERPDGSNFTLKIRSTKLEDSAMYFCASIYRTRNTGELFFGEGSRLTVL.

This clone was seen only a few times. CDR3 DNA sequence: TGTGCCAGCAGCCGGACGGAACTAGCGGGAGTAGTCCACAATGAGCAGTTCTTC. The encoded protein is CASSRTELAGVVHNEQFF. This rearrangement joins TRBV9 to TRBJ2-1; 11 bases align to TRBD2. The junction had 14 bases not matched to a gene; V was cut back by 4 bases and J by 5 bases. The CDR3 covers 18 residues. Germline CDR1 reads SGDLS; CDR2 reads YYNGEE.

The CDR3 protein is CASSSYGDREQYF. In nucleotides, the CDR3 is TGTGCCAGCAGCTCGTACGGGGATCGGGAGCAGTACTTC. This chain uses TRBV7-8 with TRBJ2-7, with D perhaps matching TRBD2 (5 bases). The CDR3 extends over 13 amino acids. Trimming cost V 4 bases and J 7 bases, with 14 bases left between them. Germline values: CDR1 SGHVS, CDR2 FQNEAQ.

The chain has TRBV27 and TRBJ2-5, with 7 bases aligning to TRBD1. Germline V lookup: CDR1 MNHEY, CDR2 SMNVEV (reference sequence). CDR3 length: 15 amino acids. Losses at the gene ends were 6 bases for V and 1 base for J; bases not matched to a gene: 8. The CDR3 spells CASSPGTASQETQYF. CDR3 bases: TGTGCCAGCAGCCCGGGGACAGCATCCCAAGAGACCCAGTACTTC.

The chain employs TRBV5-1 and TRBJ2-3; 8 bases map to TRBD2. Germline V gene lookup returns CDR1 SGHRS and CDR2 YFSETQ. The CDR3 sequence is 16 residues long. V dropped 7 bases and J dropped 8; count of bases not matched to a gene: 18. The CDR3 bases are TGCGCCAGCGGTATCTCCGCGGGACTAGAGTTTCTTACGCAGTATTTT. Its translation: CASGISAGLEFLTQYF.

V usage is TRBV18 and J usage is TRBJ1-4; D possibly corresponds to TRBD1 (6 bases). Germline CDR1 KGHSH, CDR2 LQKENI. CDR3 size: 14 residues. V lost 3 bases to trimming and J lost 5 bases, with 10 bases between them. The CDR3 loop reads CASSPDSPNEKLFF. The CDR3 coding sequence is TGTGCCAGCTCACCGGACAGCCCAAATGAAAAACTGTTTTTT.

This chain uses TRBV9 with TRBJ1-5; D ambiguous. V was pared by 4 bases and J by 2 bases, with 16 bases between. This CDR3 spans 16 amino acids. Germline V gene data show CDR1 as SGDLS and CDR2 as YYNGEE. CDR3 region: CASSSGEVWGNQPQHF. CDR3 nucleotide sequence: TGTGCCAGCAGCTCCGGAGAGGTGTGGGGCAATCAGCCCCAGCATTTT.

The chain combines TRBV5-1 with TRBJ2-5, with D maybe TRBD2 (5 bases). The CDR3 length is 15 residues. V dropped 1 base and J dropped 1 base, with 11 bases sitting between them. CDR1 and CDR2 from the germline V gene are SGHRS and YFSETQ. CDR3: CASSLYSGSQETQYF. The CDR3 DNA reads TGCGCCAGCAGCTTGTATTCGGGGAGCCAAGAGACCCAGTACTTC.

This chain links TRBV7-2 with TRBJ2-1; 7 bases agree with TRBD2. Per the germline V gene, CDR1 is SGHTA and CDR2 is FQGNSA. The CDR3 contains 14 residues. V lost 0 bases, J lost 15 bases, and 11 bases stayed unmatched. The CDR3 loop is CASSLAVLAGGWFF. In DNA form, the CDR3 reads TGTGCCAGCAGCTTAGCCGTGTTAGCGGGTGGTTGGTTCTTC.

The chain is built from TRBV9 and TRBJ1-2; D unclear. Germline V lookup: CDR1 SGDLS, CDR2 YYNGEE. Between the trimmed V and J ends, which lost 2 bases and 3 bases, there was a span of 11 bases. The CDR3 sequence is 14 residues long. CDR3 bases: TGTGCCAGCAGCGTTGGAGGGCCCTACTATGGCTACACCTTC. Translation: CASSVGGPYYGYTF.

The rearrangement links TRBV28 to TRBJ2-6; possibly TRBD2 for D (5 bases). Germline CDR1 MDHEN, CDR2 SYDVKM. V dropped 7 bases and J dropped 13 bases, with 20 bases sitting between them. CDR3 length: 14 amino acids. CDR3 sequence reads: CASTSGTALRVLTF. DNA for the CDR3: TGTGCCAGCACCAGCGGCACGGCCCTCCGGGTCCTGACTTTC. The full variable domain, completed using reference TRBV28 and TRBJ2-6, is DVKVTQSSRYLVKRTGEKVFLECVQDMDHENMFWYRQDPGLGLRLIYFSYDVKMKEKGDIPEGYSVSREKKERFSLILESASTNQTSMYLCASTSGTALRVLTFGAGSRLTVL.